This T cell receptor beta chain is from a study of blood T cell repertoires in COVID-19. About the study: Collection of acute and convalescent COVID-19 samples took place in the United States, Italy and Spain.

Per the original data handling: Researchers report that nucleated cell counts were estimated from reference gene primer amplification. Only in-frame clones appear in the TCRdb table, and some are missing; sequencing was by immunoSEQ multiplex PCR. Clonal size and the V and J genes are those of that table, whereas D and trimming came from the DNA. Here the sample spans about 82,000 clones, about 83% being singletons. Germline V CDR1 and CDR2: MNHNY, SVGAGI (reference sequence). The ends were cut back, 0 bases at V and 5 bases at J, with 14 bases in the middle. This CDR3 region has 16 residues. The receptor was derived from a woman aged 55 to 70 with acute or convalescent COVID-19. This chain connects TRBV6-6 to TRBJ2-1; D might be TRBD2 (6 bases). The sequenced sample consisted of peripheral blood. CDR3 nucleotide sequence: TGTGCCAGCAGTTACTCGATGGAAGCGGGCCACAATGAGCAGTTCTTC. Translation: CASSYSMEAGHNEQFF.